This passage covers 29 T cell receptor beta chains from one sample sequenced in a study of human T cells and chemical hapten exposure. TCRdb redid the calling of the RACE reads with MiXCR, one entry per CDR3 protein. The table has 250,000 or so distinct CDR3 sequences, approximately 7.5% seen once; the top ten hold roughly 1.2%. The time point is: pre-sensitization, week 0. Treatment: therapeutic diphenylcyclopropenone sensitization with weekly scalp DPC. The sequencing here drew on whole blood, taken in connection with sensitization to the hapten diphenylcyclopropenone (DPC). The receptors were gathered from a man in his late teens or twenties with alopecia areata. Some clones in this sample may be carry-over from other donors' samples.

This clonotype was seen many times. J is TRBJ2-5 and V is TRBV10-3; D is undetermined. Per the germline V gene, CDR1 is ENHRY and CDR2 is SYGVKD. This CDR3 region has 11 residues. With 11 bases removed from V and 5 bases from J, the gap between germline ends came to 12 bases. DNA for the CDR3: TGTGCCTCACGGACGGAGGAGACCCAGTACTTC. Amino acids: CASRTEETQYF.

This clonotype was seen a few times. The rearrangement joins TRBV9 to TRBJ1-5, with TRBD1 identical over 10 bases. The germline V gene has CDR1 SGDLS and CDR2 YYNGEE. The CDR3 has 16 amino acids. Losses at the gene ends were 0 bases for V and 3 bases for J; bases not matched to a gene: 3. DNA for the CDR3: TGTGCCAGCAGCGTAGATGACAGGGGGCACAATCAGCCCCAGCATTTT. Its protein product is CASSVDDRGHNQPQHF.

V usage is TRBV6-5 and J usage is TRBJ1-5, with TRBD1 as a possible D gene (5 bases). The CDR3 totals 14 residues. The V end lost 6 bases, the J end lost 1 base, and 10 bases lay between the germline ends. The V gene's germline CDR1 is MNHEY and CDR2 SVGAGI. CDR3 protein: CASSYRRSNQPQHF. As DNA, the CDR3 is TGTGCCAGCAGCTACAGGAGAAGCAATCAGCCCCAGCATTTT.

The J gene is TRBJ2-3, the V gene TRBV20-1; perhaps TRBD1 as D (5 bases). This CDR3 comprises 15 residues. Germline values: CDR1 DFQATT, CDR2 SNEGSKA (reference sequence). Trimming pared 5 bases from V and 2 bases from J, leaving 17 bases between. CDR3 protein: CSARPQTDHTDTQYF. CDR3 DNA sequence: TGCAGTGCTCGGCCACAGACAGACCACACAGATACGCAGTATTTT.

This clonotype was counted a few times. This chain connects TRBV5-1 to TRBJ2-3; 9 nucleotides line up with TRBD1. Unmatched junction bases numbered 4, after V lost 4 bases and J lost 1 base. The CDR3 is 15 amino acids. CDR1 is SGHRS, CDR2 YFSETQ, per germline. CDR3 nucleotide sequence: TGCGCCAGCAGCGTTACAGGGGGCGGCACAGATACGCAGTATTTT. This codes for CASSVTGGGTDTQYF.

The chain links TRBV4-1 to TRBJ2-3; no definite D call. Germline loops: CDR1 MGHRA, CDR2 YSYEKL. The CDR3 loop spans 17 amino acids. V was pared by 1 base and J by 5 bases, with 19 bases between. For the CDR3, the DNA is TGCGCCAGCAGCCAAGTCGGTTTTCAAAAGTACGGAGATACGCAGTATTTT. It codes for CASSQVGFQKYGDTQYF.

The V call is TRBV12-3 or TRBV12-4, the J call TRBJ2-5, with TRBD2 identical over 10 bases. This CDR3 region has 17 residues. V was clipped by 2 bases and J by 1 base; unmatched bases: 7. The CDR3 sequence: CASSLLAGAPLQETQYF. CDR3 DNA sequence: TGTGCCAGCAGTTTACTAGCGGGGGCCCCTCTCCAAGAGACCCAGTACTTC.

The J gene is TRBJ2-5, the V gene TRBV12-3 or TRBV12-4; 7 bases align to TRBD1. J lost 5 bases, V lost 5 bases, and 5 bases had no gene match. The length of the CDR3 is 13 residues. The CDR3 nucleotides read TGTGCCAGCAGTGCAACACAGGGGGAGACCCAGTACTTC. Protein sequence: CASSATQGETQYF.

The table lists this clonotype with a few counts. This chain uses TRBV5-4 with TRBJ2-7, with a tentative D call TRBD2 (6 bases). The CDR3 runs 13 residues. Germline CDR1 SGHNT, CDR2 YYREEE (reference sequence). V was cut by 4 bases and J by 2 bases, with 10 bases left in between. The CDR3 region is CASSPGLTYEQYV. In DNA form, the CDR3 reads TGTGCCAGCAGCCCGGGACTTACCTACGAGCAGTACGTC.

The rearrangement links TRBV27 to TRBJ2-7; D is possibly TRBD1 or TRBD2 (5 bases each). V lost 3 bases, J lost 0 bases, and 18 bases lay in between. CDR1 MNHEY and CDR2 SMNVEV come from the germline V gene (reference sequence). The CDR3 totals 17 residues. The CDR3 is CASSFTIPGSYSYEQYF. CDR3 nucleotide sequence: TGTGCCAGCAGTTTCACAATACCAGGGAGCTACTCCTACGAGCAGTACTTC.

The chain carries TRBV12-3 or TRBV12-4 and TRBJ1-3; no definite D call. The CDR3 has 15 residues. The V and J ends lost 3 bases and 6 bases respectively, with 15 bases between them. CDR3 protein: CASSFPLSGKNTIYF. The CDR3 region has the DNA TGTGCCAGCAGTTTCCCGCTTTCTGGTAAAAACACCATATATTTT.

This clonotype was seen repeatedly, ten times or more. The V and J genes are TRBV10-3 and TRBJ1-2; D not certain. The germline CDR1 and CDR2 sequences are ENHRY and SYGVKD. The CDR3 covers 13 residues. The ends were cut back, 6 bases at V and 3 bases at J, with 11 bases in the middle. The CDR3 here is CAIRVKTDYGYTF. The CDR3 DNA sequence: TGTGCCATCAGGGTAAAGACGGACTATGGCTACACCTTC.

This clonotype was recorded a few times. One end of the junction varies from germline; a read error may be responsible. This sequence joins TRBV20-1 and TRBJ1-2; a weak D match, TRBD1 (5 bases). The CDR3 is made up of 15 amino acids. Germline assignment: CDR1 DFQATT and CDR2 SNEGSKA (reference sequence). The CDR3 region is CSARGAGGTNYGYTF. DNA of the CDR3: TGCAGTGCGAGAGGCGCCGGGGGGACTAACTATGGCTACACCTTC.

This clonotype was counted only a few times. The V gene is TRBV24-1, the J gene TRBJ2-5, with no clear D. Trimming took 2 bases from V and 5 from J, leaving 8 bases between them. CDR1 is KGHDR and CDR2 is SFDVKD in the germline V gene. CDR3 length: 13 residues. The CDR3 nucleotides read TGTGCCACCAGTGATTCCCCGTCGGAGACCCAGTACTTC. Translation: CATSDSPSETQYF.

This clonotype was recorded once. The chain combines TRBV2 with TRBJ2-3; a possible D gene is TRBD1 (5 bases). The CDR3 is made up of 14 amino acids. The germline V and J ends were trimmed by 5 bases and 1 base, with 10 bases remaining between them. CDR1 and CDR2 (germline): SNHLY, FYNNEI. The CDR3 nucleotides are TGTGCCAGCAGTTGGGGCTTGGGCACAGATACGCAGTATTTT. As protein: CASSWGLGTDTQYF.

This clonotype was seen ten or more times. V usage is TRBV7-3 and J usage is TRBJ2-1; 9 nucleotides line up with TRBD1. The V gene end was trimmed by 1 base and the J gene end by 2 bases; junction bases not matched to a gene: 9. CDR1 is SGHTA and CDR2 is FQGTGA in the germline V gene. The CDR3 spans 18 residues. The CDR3 DNA follows: TGTGCCAGCAGCTTAAACCCGATTGGGACAGGGACCTACAATGAGCAGTTCTTC. Translating it yields CASSLNPIGTGTYNEQFF.

V gene TRBV25-1 combines with J gene TRBJ2-7; perhaps TRBD2 as D (6 bases). The CDR3 spans 14 residues. V dropped 0 bases and J dropped 4 bases, with 10 bases sitting between them. Germline values: CDR1 MGHDK, CDR2 SYGVNS. The CDR3, as DNA: TGTGCCAGCAGTGAATATGGCGCGGGGTACGAGCAGTACTTC. Translating gives CASSEYGAGYEQYF.

In this sample, this clonotype turned up a few times. The rearrangement links TRBV9 to TRBJ2-7, with 8 bases matching TRBD2. The length of the CDR3 is 13 residues. From germline, CDR1 is SGDLS and CDR2 YYNGEE. J gave up 3 bases and V 9 bases, and 8 bases lay outside the gene matches. The CDR3 is CATSPGGLYEQYF. CDR3 in DNA: TGTGCCACCTCACCGGGGGGGCTCTACGAGCAGTACTTC. The entire variable domain, with the rest obtained from reference TRBV9 and TRBJ2-7, is as follows: DSGVTQTPKHLITATGQRVTLRCSPRSGDLSVYWYQQSLDQGLQFLIQYYNGEERAKGNILERFSAQQFPDLHSELNLSSLELGDSALYFCATSPGGLYEQYFGPGTRLTVT.

The genes are TRBV6-2 or TRBV6-3 and TRBJ1-1, with D possibly TRBD1 on 6 matching bases. Germline V gene sequence: CDR1 MNHEY, CDR2 SVGEGT. The V gene lost 6 bases and the J gene lost 1 base, with 12 bases spanning the gap. The CDR3 covers 14 residues. The CDR3, as DNA: TGTGCCAGCAGCTGGGGGCTACAGAACACTGAAGCTTTCTTT. Protein: CASSWGLQNTEAFF.

The chain carries TRBV5-1 and TRBJ1-1, with D unresolved. Deletions cut 1 base from V and 1 base from J, with 11 bases between. This CDR3 region has 15 residues. Germline assignment: CDR1 SGHRS and CDR2 YFSETQ. The DNA for the CDR3 is TGCGCCAGCAGCTTGAACACATACGCGAACACTGAAGCTTTCTTT. Protein: CASSLNTYANTEAFF.

This clonotype occurred a few times. The rearrangement uses TRBV29-1 and TRBJ1-2; a possible D gene is TRBD1 (6 bases). In germline, CDR1 is SQVTM, CDR2 ANQGSEA. This CDR3 has 12 residues. V lost 2 bases and J 7 bases, leaving 11 bases between the germline ends. CDR3 DNA sequence: TGCAGCGTTGAAAAGGGGGGACGTGGCTACACCTTC. Residues: CSVEKGGRGYTF.

This clonotype was seen at least ten times. The CDR3 DNA is TGTGCCAGCAATCCCGGGAAAACGCATCAGCCCCAGCATTTT. This encodes CASNPGKTHQPQHF. The chain has TRBV6-1 and TRBJ1-5; D remains ambiguous. This CDR3 region has 14 residues. V was pared by 7 bases and J by 5 bases, with 15 bases between. Germline V gene sequence: CDR1 MNHNS, CDR2 SASEGT.

The rearrangement uses TRBV12-3 or TRBV12-4 and TRBJ2-7; D unresolved. Trimming cost V 7 bases and J 2 bases, with 18 bases left between them. The CDR3 is 15 residues long. DNA for the CDR3: TGTGCCAGCACCACCCGGGCGTCGATTACCTACGAGCAGTACTTC. Amino acid sequence: CASTTRASITYEQYF.

This clonotype was seen a few times. J is TRBJ2-1 and V is TRBV12-3 or TRBV12-4; TRBD2 agrees at 9 bases. The CDR3 covers 15 residues. Germline trimming cut 7 bases from V and 4 bases from J; bases unmatched to any gene: 8. DNA of the CDR3: TGTGCCAGCACCCCAGGAGCGGGGGGTTACAATGAGCAGTTCTTC. Amino acids: CASTPGAGGYNEQFF.

A remark on this clonotype: At one end, the junction sequence differs from germline, possibly due to a read error. V and J are TRBV7-2 and TRBJ1-3, with D perhaps matching TRBD1 (5 bases). This CDR3 has 15 residues. Germline loops: CDR1 SGHTA, CDR2 FQGNSA. CDR3 protein: CASSLAQGRGKTIYF. Written as DNA, the CDR3 is TGTGCCAGCAGCTTAGCGCAGGGTCGCGGAAAAACCATATATTTT.

The chain links TRBV27 to TRBJ1-6, with D maybe TRBD1 (5 bases). Germline CDR1 reads MNHEY; CDR2 reads SMNVEV (reference sequence). V was cut by 2 bases and J by 7 bases, with 18 bases left in between. There are 17 residues in the CDR3. CDR3 nucleotide sequence: TGTGCCAGCAGTTTAAGGAGTCGGACACCTCTAAATTCACCCCTCCACTTT. Translated: CASSLRSRTPLNSPLHF.

V is TRBV27 and J is TRBJ2-5; D gene ambiguous. This CDR3 contains 14 residues. CDR1 is MNHEY and CDR2 is SMNVEV in the germline V gene (reference sequence). Trimming cost V 2 bases and J 1 base, with 8 bases left between them. The CDR3, as DNA: TGTGCCAGCAGTTTAATGCATACCCAAGAGACCCAGTACTTC. Amino acid sequence: CASSLMHTQETQYF.

In its sample, this clonotype was seen a few times. The V and J genes are TRBV18 and TRBJ1-3, with D perhaps TRBD1 (5 bases). V was trimmed by 4 bases and J by 6 bases, leaving 13 bases between them. Germline CDR1 reads KGHSH; CDR2 reads LQKENI. The CDR3 runs 14 residues. CDR3 protein: CASSRDSYSNTIYF. The CDR3 coding sequence is TGTGCCAGCTCACGAGACAGCTACTCAAACACCATATATTTT.

This clonotype was observed at least ten times. The gene calls are TRBV20-1 and TRBJ1-2; unclear D gene. Per germline, CDR1 DFQATT and CDR2 SNEGSKA (reference sequence). The CDR3 length is 15 residues. V was trimmed by 3 bases and J by 7 bases, leaving 21 bases between them. For the CDR3, the DNA is TGCAGTGCTAGGCCTCCGGAACAGAGGTTCGGTGGCTACACCTTC. This sequence encodes CSARPPEQRFGGYTF.